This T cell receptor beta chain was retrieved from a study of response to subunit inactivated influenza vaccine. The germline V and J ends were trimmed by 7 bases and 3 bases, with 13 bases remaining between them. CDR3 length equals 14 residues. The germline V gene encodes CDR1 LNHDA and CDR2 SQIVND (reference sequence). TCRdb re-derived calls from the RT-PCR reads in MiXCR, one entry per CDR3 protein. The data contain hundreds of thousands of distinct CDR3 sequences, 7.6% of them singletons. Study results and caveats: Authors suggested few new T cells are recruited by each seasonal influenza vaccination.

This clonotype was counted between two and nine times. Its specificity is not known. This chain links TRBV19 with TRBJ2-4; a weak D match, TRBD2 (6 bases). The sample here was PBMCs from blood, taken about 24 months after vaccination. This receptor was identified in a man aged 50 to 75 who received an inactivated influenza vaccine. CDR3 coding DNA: TGTGCCAGTAATAACCCGGGGGTCAAAAACATTCAGTACTTC. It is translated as CASNNPGVKNIQYF. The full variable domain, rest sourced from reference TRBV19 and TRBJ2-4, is DGGITQSPKYLFRKEGQNVTLSCEQNLNHDAMYWYRQDPGQGLRLIYYSQIVNDFQKGDIAEGYSVSREKKESFPLTVTSAQKNPTAFYLCASNNPGVKNIQYFGAGTRLSVL.